The 18 T cell receptor beta chains listed next were all sequenced from one sample in a study of cytomegalovirus exposure and HLA in healthy donors. Both 60 Vbeta primers and 13 Jbeta primers went into the PCR. Profiled with immunoSEQ multiplex PCR; TCRdb holds only in-frame clones, not every one. The table lists over 150,000 clones, 84% of them singletons. Sequencing was carried out using PBMCs. All receptors derive from a boy younger than 10 in good health and CMV-seronegative.

The table lists this clone with a count of one. This rearrangement joins TRBV18 to TRBJ2-6; TRBD1 matches at 9 bases. The germline gives CDR1 KGHSH, CDR2 LQKENI. The CDR3 has 17 amino acids. Trimming at V came to 3 bases and at J to 2 bases, leaving 5 bases not matched to a gene. CDR3 amino acids: CASSPGTGRPGANVLTF. The CDR3 region has the DNA TGTGCCAGCTCACCTGGGACAGGGCGCCCTGGGGCCAACGTCCTGACTTTC.

This sequence joins TRBV20-1 and TRBJ2-1, with TRBD2 identical over 8 bases. Germline V gives CDR1 DFQATT, CDR2 SNEGSKA (reference sequence). This CDR3 has 11 residues. The J segment lost 8 bases and the V segment lost 5 bases, leaving 2 bases of the junction unmatched. The CDR3 DNA reads TGCAGTGCTCGGGGGGGGGATGAGCAGTTCTTC. Amino acid sequence: CSARGGDEQFF.

The chain joins TRBV5-4 to TRBJ1-4, with D uncertain. Germline loops: CDR1 SGHNT, CDR2 YYREEE (reference sequence). Trimming removed 2 bases at V and 4 bases at J, with 9 bases between. This CDR3 spans 14 amino acids. The CDR3 DNA reads as TGTGCCAGCAGCTTTGAACCGGGTAATGAAAAACTGTTTTTT. It codes for CASSFEPGNEKLFF.

The gene calls are TRBV4-1 and TRBJ2-1; 12 positions agree with TRBD2. This CDR3 contains 20 residues. Germline V gene sequence: CDR1 MGHRA, CDR2 YSYEKL. Trimming at V came to 0 bases and at J to 8 bases, leaving 17 bases not matched to a gene. CDR3 in amino acids: CASSQDQITSGRKRGDEQFF. CDR3 bases: TGCGCCAGCAGCCAAGATCAAATTACTAGCGGGAGGAAACGAGGGGATGAGCAGTTCTTC.

The chain employs TRBV18 and TRBJ2-7; no reliable D call. The CDR3 has 15 amino acids. V was trimmed by 0 bases and J by 2 bases, leaving 11 bases between them. Germline values: CDR1 KGHSH, CDR2 LQKENI. The chain's CDR3 is CASSPPGFLTYEQYF. CDR3 DNA sequence: TGTGCCAGCTCACCACCGGGCTTCCTTACCTACGAGCAGTACTTC.

To note about this clone: The sample has other DNA sequences that encode this CDR3 too. The chain combines TRBV27 with TRBJ2-7, with 9 positions matching TRBD2. Germline V lookup: CDR1 MNHEY, CDR2 SMNVEV (reference sequence). The ends lost 0 bases at V and 4 bases at J; junction bases unmatched: 1. This CDR3 contains 14 residues. The CDR3 DNA reads as TGTGCCAGCAGTTTATCGGGACTAGCTTACGAGCAGTACTTC. Translated, it gives CASSLSGLAYEQYF.

The V and J genes are TRBV5-1 and TRBJ2-5; weak D call: TRBD1 (6 bases). The V end lost 0 bases, the J end lost 1 base, and 7 bases lay between the germline ends. Germline V CDR1 and CDR2: SGHRS, YFSETQ. The CDR3 has 14 residues. The CDR3 DNA follows: TGCGCCAGCAGCTTGGGACAGGTCCAAGAGACCCAGTACTTC. Its translation is CASSLGQVQETQYF.

The V call is TRBV27, the J call TRBJ2-5; a weak D match, TRBD1 (5 bases). This CDR3 comprises 15 residues. CDR1 is MNHEY and CDR2 is SMNVEV in the germline V gene (reference sequence). Trimming pared 8 bases from V and 0 bases from J, leaving 16 bases between. This chain's CDR3 is CASRSLQEYQETQYF. For the CDR3, the DNA is TGTGCCAGCCGCTCTTTACAGGAGTACCAAGAGACCCAGTACTTC.

This clone has a handful of counts. This sequence joins TRBV6-6 and TRBJ1-1; TRBD1 agrees at 9 bases. CDR3 length equals 15 residues. Germline assignment: CDR1 MNHNY and CDR2 SVGAGI (reference sequence). Unmatched junction bases numbered 11, after V lost 2 bases and J lost 10 bases. The chain's CDR3 is CASSYGQGSRNGAFF. The CDR3 DNA is TGTGCCAGCAGTTACGGACAGGGGAGTCGAAATGGAGCTTTCTTT.

This chain uses TRBV28 with TRBJ1-4; 7 nucleotides agree with TRBD1. The trim removed 6 bases at V and 8 bases at J, leaving 9 bases unmatched. CDR3 length: 14 residues. Germline V lookup: CDR1 MDHEN, CDR2 SYDVKM. Here the CDR3 reads CASSPTGWEEKLFF. In DNA, the CDR3 is TGTGCCAGCAGCCCGACAGGGTGGGAAGAAAAACTGTTTTTT.

V and J are TRBV27 and TRBJ2-7, with D unresolved. The V gene lost 2 bases and the J gene lost 3 bases, with 8 bases spanning the gap. The germline CDR1 and CDR2 sequences are MNHEY and SMNVEV (reference sequence). The CDR3 is 13 residues long. CDR3 region: CASSLDINYEQYF. CDR3 in DNA: TGTGCCAGCAGTTTAGACATCAACTACGAGCAGTACTTC.

The genes are TRBV9 and TRBJ2-7; 9 bases fit TRBD1. The length of the CDR3 is 15 residues. Trimming took 2 bases from V and 4 from J; bases not matched to a gene: 7. Germline lookup yields CDR1 SGDLS and CDR2 YYNGEE. The CDR3, as DNA: TGTGCCAGCAGCGTGTCCGGGACAGGGATTTACGAGCAGTACTTC. This encodes CASSVSGTGIYEQYF.

This chain uses TRBV9 with TRBJ1-3; D remains unclear. Germline V gene data show CDR1 as SGDLS and CDR2 as YYNGEE. The CDR3 has 15 amino acids. Between the trimmed V and J ends, which lost 0 bases and 0 bases, there was a span of 7 bases. CDR3 nucleotides: TGTGCCAGCAGCGTAGGTAGAAACTCTGGAAACACCATATATTTT. Its protein is CASSVGRNSGNTIYF.

The V call is TRBV5-8, the J call TRBJ2-5; TRBD2 matches at 12 bases. This CDR3 is 17 amino acids long. The germline V gene has CDR1 SGHTS and CDR2 YDEGEE. The V gene end was trimmed by 2 bases and the J gene end by 5 bases; junction bases not matched to a gene: 10. The CDR3 region has the DNA TGTGCCAGCAGCTTTGGACTAGCGGGGCGAGGGGTGGAGACCCAGTACTTC. Protein product: CASSFGLAGRGVETQYF. Full variable domain (remainder filled in from reference TRBV5-8 and TRBJ2-5): EAGVTQSPTHLIKTRGQQATLRCSPISGHTSVYWYQQALGLGLQFLLWYDEGEERNRGNFPPRFSGRQFPNYSSELNVNALELEDSALYLCASSFGLAGRGVETQYFGPGTRLLVL.

The CDR3 is CASSLLLDSRNEQFF. DNA for the CDR3: TGTGCCAGTAGTCTACTCCTGGACTCTAGGAATGAGCAGTTCTTC. This chain uses TRBV19 with TRBJ2-1, with D maybe TRBD2 (5 bases). The CDR3 loop spans 15 amino acids. Germline lookup yields CDR1 LNHDA and CDR2 SQIVND (reference sequence). V gave up 5 bases and J gave up 7 bases, with 18 bases separating them.

This rearrangement joins TRBV5-1 to TRBJ2-1; no firm D call. CDR3 length equals 15 residues. With 0 bases removed from V and 0 bases from J, the gap between germline ends came to 7 bases. Germline V gene data show CDR1 as SGHRS and CDR2 as YFSETQ. DNA of the CDR3: TGCGCCAGCAGCTTGGGAGATTACTCCTACAATGAGCAGTTCTTC. Translation: CASSLGDYSYNEQFF.

The gene calls are TRBV18 and TRBJ1-3; D remains unclear. This CDR3 is built from 15 residues. The V end lost 3 bases, the J end lost 2 bases, and 11 bases lay between the germline ends. Looked up from germline, CDR1 is KGHSH and CDR2 is LQKENI. CDR3 region: CASSPSGLTGNTIYF. The CDR3 nucleotides read TGTGCCAGCTCACCGTCGGGGTTAACTGGAAACACCATATATTTT.

CDR3 sequence: CASSYPPSTGDQPQHF. The CDR3 DNA sequence: TGTGCCAGCAGTTACCCCCCTTCGACAGGGGACCAGCCCCAGCATTTT. The chain joins TRBV6-6 to TRBJ1-5; TRBD1 aligns across 8 bases. This CDR3 contains 16 residues. Trimming removed 2 bases from V and 7 bases from J; junction bases left unmatched: 10. In germline, CDR1 is MNHNY, CDR2 SVGAGI (reference sequence).